The 17 T cell receptor beta chains listed next were all sequenced from one sample in a study of cytomegalovirus exposure and HLA in healthy donors. 60 Vbeta and 13 Jbeta primers were used in PCR. Profiling relied on immunoSEQ multiplex PCR, and the TCRdb table lists in-frame clones only, not all of them. The data contain about 92,000 clones, about 67% of them singletons. The sequenced material came from PBMCs. These receptors all come from a woman younger than 35 in good health and CMV-seropositive.

The chain has TRBV5-1 and TRBJ2-7, with D possibly TRBD2 on 6 matching bases. Trimming took 5 bases from V and 0 from J, leaving 9 bases between them. Germline CDR1 SGHRS, CDR2 YFSETQ. This CDR3 is built from 13 residues. The CDR3 is CASSQAGSYEQYF. DNA for the CDR3: TGCGCCAGCAGTCAAGCGGGCTCCTACGAGCAGTACTTC.

This chain uses TRBV4-3 with TRBJ2-1; no firm D call. Trimming removed 0 bases at V and 0 bases at J, with 12 bases between. Germline lookup yields CDR1 LGHNA and CDR2 YSLEER. The CDR3 contains 17 residues. CDR3 loop: CASSQERLRLSYNEQFF. DNA of the CDR3: TGCGCCAGCAGCCAAGAGCGTCTCAGACTCTCCTACAATGAGCAGTTCTTC.

This clone was seen a handful of times. In the same sample, other DNA sequences code for this CDR3. This chain uses TRBV27 with TRBJ2-7, with 9 bases that match TRBD1. The CDR3 is 14 residues long. Losses at the gene ends were 3 bases for V and 7 bases for J; bases not matched to a gene: 7. Germline CDR1 and CDR2: MNHEY and SMNVEV (reference sequence). The CDR3 reads CASSFEQGAGEQYF. DNA for the CDR3: TGTGCCAGCAGTTTTGAACAGGGGGCAGGGGAGCAGTACTTC.

This chain uses TRBV6-4 with TRBJ2-7; 8 nucleotides line up with TRBD2. This CDR3 is built from 16 residues. Germline lookup yields CDR1 MRHNA and CDR2 SNTAGT. The V gene end was trimmed by 2 bases and the J gene end by 4 bases; junction bases not matched to a gene: 10. CDR3 coding DNA: TGTGCCAGCAGTGACCCGTTGCTAGCGGGTTCATACGAGCAGTACTTC. It specifies CASSDPLLAGSYEQYF.

The J gene is TRBJ1-5, the V gene TRBV6-5, with 8 bases aligning to TRBD1. Germline CDR1 reads MNHEY; CDR2 reads SVGAGI. This CDR3 has 15 amino acids. V was pared by 2 bases and J by 4 bases, with 4 bases of the junction left unmatched. The CDR3 coding sequence is TGTGCCAGCAGTTACGGGCAGGGGGCAAATCAGCCCCAGCATTTT. It translates to CASSYGQGANQPQHF.

The gene calls are TRBV11-2 and TRBJ2-3, with D possibly matching TRBD2 (5 bases). Trimming left V 6 bases short and J 2 bases short, with 18 bases between. The CDR3 runs 16 residues. CDR1 is SGHAT, CDR2 FQNNGV, per germline. The CDR3, as DNA: TGTGCCAGCAGTAACAAAGCGGTAATCCTCACAGATACGCAGTATTTT. Translation: CASSNKAVILTDTQYF. The full variable domain, rest sourced from reference TRBV11-2 and TRBJ2-3, is EAGVAQSPRYKIIEKRQSVAFWCNPISGHATLYWYQQILGQGPKLLIQFQNNGVVDDSQLPKDRFSAERLKGVDSTLKIQPAKLEDSAVYLCASSNKAVILTDTQYFGPGTRLTVL.

This chain connects TRBV5-4 to TRBJ2-5; 12 nucleotides agree with TRBD2. Germline CDR1 is SGHNT and CDR2 is YYREEE (reference sequence). The CDR3 has 15 amino acids. V was pared by 4 bases and J by 5 bases, with 6 bases of the junction left unmatched. The CDR3 sequence: CASSVLAGGGETQYF. CDR3 DNA: TGTGCCAGCAGCGTACTAGCGGGGGGCGGCGAGACCCAGTACTTC.

The chain links TRBV5-6 to TRBJ2-2; the D is unclear. Between the trimmed V and J ends, which lost 1 base and 4 bases, there was a span of 11 bases. Germline V lookup: CDR1 SGHDT, CDR2 YYEEEE. The CDR3 covers 15 residues. The CDR3, as DNA: TGTGCCAGCAGCTTGCGCGGCCGGAGCACCGGGGAGCTGTTTTTT. It encodes CASSLRGRSTGELFF.

V gene TRBV19 combines with J gene TRBJ1-1, with a tentative D call TRBD1 (6 bases). This CDR3 region has 15 residues. V dropped 6 bases and J dropped 5 bases, with 19 bases sitting between them. The germline V gene encodes CDR1 LNHDA and CDR2 SQIVND (reference sequence). The CDR3 DNA is TGTGCCAGTAGGCGGGGGCGCGGAGGTTTGACTGAAGCTTTCTTT. It translates to CASRRGRGGLTEAFF.

V usage is TRBV18 and J usage is TRBJ1-2; perhaps TRBD1 as D (6 bases). The CDR3 sequence is 14 residues long. The germline V gene has CDR1 KGHSH and CDR2 LQKENI. V was clipped by 3 bases and J by 4 bases, with 12 bases between them. CDR3 loop: CASSPETGSYGYTF. In DNA, the CDR3 is TGTGCCAGCTCACCCGAGACAGGATCCTATGGCTACACCTTC. The full variable domain, completed using reference TRBV18 and TRBJ1-2, is NAGVMQNPRHLVRRRGQEARLRCSPMKGHSHVYWYRQLPEEGLKFMVYLQKENIIDESGMPKERFSAEFPKEGPSILRIQQVVRGDSAAYFCASSPETGSYGYTFGSGTRLTVV.

The chain recombines TRBV6-1 with TRBJ2-5, with D perhaps TRBD1 (6 bases). This CDR3 has 13 residues. V was shortened by 7 bases and J by 4 bases, with 13 bases between the two germline ends. Germline V CDR1 and CDR2: MNHNS, SASEGT. CDR3: CASTKGDAETQYF. For the CDR3, the DNA is TGTGCCAGCACCAAGGGGGACGCAGAGACCCAGTACTTC.

This clone has only a few counts. The chain uses TRBV21-1 and TRBJ1-1. TRBV21-1 is termed a pseudogene. This CDR3 region has 16 residues. CDR3 in DNA: TGTGCCAGCAGCAGCCACGGGAGATCTTGGGGCACTGAAGCTTTCTTT. Amino acids: CASSSHGRSWGTEAFF.

This clone was found a few times. The V gene is TRBV19, the J gene TRBJ2-1; 7 bases agree with TRBD2. The CDR3 is made up of 15 amino acids. J gave up 5 bases and V 3 bases, and 7 bases lay outside the gene matches. Germline CDR1 reads LNHDA; CDR2 reads SQIVND (reference sequence). The CDR3 coding sequence is TGTGCCAGTAGTATGGGGGGGAGCACCAACAATGAGCAGTTCTTC. Protein: CASSMGGSTNNEQFF.

The J gene is TRBJ1-5, the V gene TRBV19; the D is unclear. V was cut by 1 base and J by 3 bases, with 10 bases left in between. This CDR3 is 15 amino acids long. The germline gives CDR1 LNHDA, CDR2 SQIVND (reference sequence). CDR3 bases: TGTGCCAGTAGTATAGGAGGAGGATCCAATCAGCCCCAGCATTTT. Protein: CASSIGGGSNQPQHF.

This clone appeared once. This chain links TRBV7-2 with TRBJ2-2; TRBD2 aligns across 8 bases. CDR3 length: 15 amino acids. V dropped 3 bases and J dropped 6; count of bases not matched to a gene: 6. Per germline, CDR1 SGHTA and CDR2 FQGNSA. The CDR3 region has the DNA TGTGCCAGCAGCTTCCGGACTAGCTCTGCCGGGGAGCTGTTTTTT. Translation gives CASSFRTSSAGELFF.

DNA of the CDR3: TGTGCCAGCAGTTCCTCAATACAGCAAGAGACCCAGTACTTC. It translates to CASSSSIQQETQYF. This rearrangement joins TRBV28 to TRBJ2-5, with D hard to call. The CDR3 spans 14 residues. Trimming shortened V by 4 bases and J by 2 bases, and 11 bases separated the two germline ends. Germline-derived CDR1 and CDR2 are MDHEN and SYDVKM.

As concerns this clone: Relative to the germline gene, one junction end is altered; a read error may explain this. The same CDR3 is also encoded by other DNA sequences in this sample. The gene calls are TRBV5-4 and TRBJ2-7; 15 nucleotides match TRBD2. The CDR3 is 19 amino acids. The V gene's germline CDR1 is SGHNT and CDR2 YYREEE (reference sequence). The CDR3 spells CASSPGRGLAGGLDSEQYF. DNA for the CDR3: TGCGCCAGCAGCCCGGGGCGAGGACTAGCGGGAGGGTTGGATAGCGAGCAGTACTTC.